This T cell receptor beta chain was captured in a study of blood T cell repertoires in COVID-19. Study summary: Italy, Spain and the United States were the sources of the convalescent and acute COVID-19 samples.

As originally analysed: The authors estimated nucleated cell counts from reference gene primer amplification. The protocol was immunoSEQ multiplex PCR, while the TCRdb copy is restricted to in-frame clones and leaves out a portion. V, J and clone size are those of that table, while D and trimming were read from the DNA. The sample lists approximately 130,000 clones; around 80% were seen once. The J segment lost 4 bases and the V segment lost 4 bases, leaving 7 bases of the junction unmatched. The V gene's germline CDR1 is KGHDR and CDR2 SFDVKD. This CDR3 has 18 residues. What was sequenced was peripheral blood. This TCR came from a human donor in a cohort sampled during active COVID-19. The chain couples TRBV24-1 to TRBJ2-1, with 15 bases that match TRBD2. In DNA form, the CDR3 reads TGTGCCACCAGTGACACCGGACTAGCGGGGGGGATTTACAATGAGCAGTTCTTC. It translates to CATSDTGLAGGIYNEQFF.